This record covers a single T cell receptor beta chain. No antigen is known for it. This entry comes from a study of shared clonotypes between healthy human individuals. The overall study: Per donor, CD8 memory used one plate, CD8 naive used two, CD4 memory used three and CD4 naive used three. Study-wide findings and caveats: Since donors were few, the genetic and exposure-history diversity represented was limited. About 5% of naive CD4 clonotypes were shared across a few donors. Some clonotypes were shared by all four sorted-subset donors, while others were not shared. The non-shared ones had lower generation probabilities than the shared ones.

The CDR3 is made up of 11 amino acids. The assay was immunoSEQ multiplex PCR, and TCRdb's table has in-frame clones only and misses some. The sample has approximately 2.1 million clones; approximately 93% are singletons. The sample comprised naive CD4+ T cells from PBMCs. The subset here: CD45RA+ positively selected. This sequence joins TRBV21-1 and TRBJ1-1; the listed D gene, TRBD1, was not tested against the DNA. TRBV21-1 is given as a pseudogene. The receptor was isolated from a man aged 18 to 30 in good health. Some clones in this sample may be carry-over from other donors' samples. The CDR3 DNA sequence: TGTGCCAGCAGCATCAGGGTGGTAGCTTTCTTT. Translation gives CASSIRVVAFF.